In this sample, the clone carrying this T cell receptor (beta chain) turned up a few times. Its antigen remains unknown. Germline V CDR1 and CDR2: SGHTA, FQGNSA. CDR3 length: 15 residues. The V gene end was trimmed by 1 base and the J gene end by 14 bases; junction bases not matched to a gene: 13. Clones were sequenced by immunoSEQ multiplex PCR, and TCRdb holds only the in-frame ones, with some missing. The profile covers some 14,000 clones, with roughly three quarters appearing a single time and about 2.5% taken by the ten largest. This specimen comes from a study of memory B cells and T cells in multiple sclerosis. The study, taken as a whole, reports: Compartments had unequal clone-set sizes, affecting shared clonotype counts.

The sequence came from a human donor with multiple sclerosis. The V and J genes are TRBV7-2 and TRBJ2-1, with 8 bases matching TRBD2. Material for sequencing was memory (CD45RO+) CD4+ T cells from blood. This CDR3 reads CASSLDGRGGSIEFF. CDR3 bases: TGTGCCAGCAGCTTAGACGGGAGGGGGGGCTCTATTGAGTTCTTC. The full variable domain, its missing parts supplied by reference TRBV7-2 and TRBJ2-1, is GAGVSQSPSNKVTEKGKDVELRCDPISGHTALYWYRQSLGQGLEFLIYFQGNSAPDKSGLPSDRFSAERTGGSVSTLTIQRTQQEDSAVYLCASSLDGRGGSIEFFGPGTRLTVL.